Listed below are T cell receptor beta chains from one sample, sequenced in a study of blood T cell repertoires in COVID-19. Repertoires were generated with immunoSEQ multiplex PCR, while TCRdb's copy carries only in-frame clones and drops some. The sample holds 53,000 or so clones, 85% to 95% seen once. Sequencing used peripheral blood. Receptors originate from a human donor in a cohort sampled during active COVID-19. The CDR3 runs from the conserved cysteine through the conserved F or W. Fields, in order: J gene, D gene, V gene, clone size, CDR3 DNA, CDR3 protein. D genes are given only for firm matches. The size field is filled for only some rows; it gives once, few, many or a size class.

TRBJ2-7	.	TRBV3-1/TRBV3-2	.	TGTGCCAGCAGCCCCGAGATTTACAGGTCTTACGAGCAGTACTTC	CASSPEIYRSYEQYF
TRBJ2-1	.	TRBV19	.	TGTGCCAGTAGTATAGTGGTGGGCGTCTCCTACAATGAGCAGTTCTTC	CASSIVVGVSYNEQFF
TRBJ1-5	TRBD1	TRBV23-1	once	TGCGCCAGCGCCCCGACAGGGGTCCATCAGCCCCAGCATTTT	CASAPTGVHQPQHF
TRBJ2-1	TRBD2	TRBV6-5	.	TGTGCCAGCAGTCAGACTAGCGGGAGCTTAAATGAGCAGTTCTTC	CASSQTSGSLNEQFF
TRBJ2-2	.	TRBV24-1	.	TGTGCCACCAGTGACAGGGAAGTCCCCGGGGAGCTGTTTTTT	CATSDREVPGELFF
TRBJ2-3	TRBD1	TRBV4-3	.	TGCGCCAGCAGCTACGACAGGGTAGGGCCAGATACGCAGTATTTT	CASSYDRVGPDTQYF
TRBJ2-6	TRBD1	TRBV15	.	TGTGCCACCAGCAGAGGCCAGGGGGCTCTTATTGGGGCCAACGTCCTGACTTTC	CATSRGQGALIGANVLTF
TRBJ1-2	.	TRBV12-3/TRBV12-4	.	TGTGCCAGCAGACCACGACAGTACTATGGCTACACCTTC	CASRPRQYYGYTF
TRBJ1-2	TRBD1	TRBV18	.	TGTGCCAGCTCACCTGAAACAGGGGTGGGAAACTATGGCTACACCTTC	CASSPETGVGNYGYTF
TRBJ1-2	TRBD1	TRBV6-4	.	TGTGCCAGCAGTCAGGCAGGGGGCAACTATGGCTACACCTTC	CASSQAGGNYGYTF
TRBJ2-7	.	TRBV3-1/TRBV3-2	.	TGTGCCAGCAGCCAAGCGGTATCCTACGAGCAGTACTTC	CASSQAVSYEQYF
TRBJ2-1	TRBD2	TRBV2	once	TGTGCCAGCAGTGACGTCCTTTTAGCGGGGCCAACCAATGAGCAGTTCTTC	CASSDVLLAGPTNEQFF
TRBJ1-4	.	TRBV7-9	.	TGTGCCAGCCAGGTGACGGCAACTAATGAAAAACTGTTTTTT	CASQVTATNEKLFF
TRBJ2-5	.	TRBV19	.	TGTGCCAGTAGTATTTGGCAGGGGGGAGAGACCCAGTACTTC	CASSIWQGGETQYF
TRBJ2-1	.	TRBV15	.	TGTGCCACCAGCAGAGGAAACTCCGCCTCCTACAATGAGCAGTTCTTC	CATSRGNSASYNEQFF
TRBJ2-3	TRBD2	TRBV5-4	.	TGTGCCAGCAGCTTACCTCCACTAGCGGGAGGGGCCGATACGCAGTATTTT	CASSLPPLAGGADTQYF
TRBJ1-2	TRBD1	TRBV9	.	TGTGCCAGCAGCGATACAGGGGACGGCTACACCTTC	CASSDTGDGYTF
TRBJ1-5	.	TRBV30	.	TGTGCCTGGAGTGTAGAGGATCAGCCCCAGCATTTT	CAWSVEDQPQHF
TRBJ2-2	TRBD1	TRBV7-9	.	TGTGCCAGCAGCTCCCCATCCCGGACAGGTTATTGGCTGCTGTTTTTT	CASSSPSRTGYWLLFF
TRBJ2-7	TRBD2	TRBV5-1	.	TGCGCCAGCAGTAGGCTAGCGGGATTGTTCTACGAGCAGTACTTC	CASSRLAGLFYEQYF
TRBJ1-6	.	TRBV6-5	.	TGTGCCAGCAGCGTAGACTCCTATAATTCACCCCTCCACTTT	CASSVDSYNSPLHF
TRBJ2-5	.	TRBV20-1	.	TGCAGTGCTAGTGCAACTCAAGAGACCCAGTACTTC	CSASATQETQYF
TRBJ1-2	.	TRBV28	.	TGTGCCAGCACCCTAATTCGTGACTATTTGGGCTACACCTTC	CASTLIRDYLGYTF
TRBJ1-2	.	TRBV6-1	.	TGTGCCAGCAGTGAAGTAGGGAGGTCGTGGGGCTACACCTTC	CASSEVGRSWGYTF
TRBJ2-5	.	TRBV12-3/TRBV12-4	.	TGTGCCAGCAGTCCCCCTTATTCGACCCAGTACTTC	CASSPPYSTQYF
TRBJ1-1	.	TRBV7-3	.	TGTGCCAGCAGCGACCCGGGAGGTGAAGCTTTCTTT	CASSDPGGEAFF
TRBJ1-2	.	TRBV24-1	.	TGTGCCACCAGTGACCCGGTCACTTATGGCTACACCTTC	CATSDPVTYGYTF
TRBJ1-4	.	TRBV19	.	TGTGCCAGTAGTATGCAGAAGGGGAAGACTGAAAAACTGTTTTTT	CASSMQKGKTEKLFF
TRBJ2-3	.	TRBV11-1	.	TGTGCCAGCAGCTTCCAATCCAAGAGGTTGGATACGCAGTATTTT	CASSFQSKRLDTQYF
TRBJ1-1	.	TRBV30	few	TGTGCCTGGAATCGAGGGACTGAAGCTTTCTTT	CAWNRGTEAFF
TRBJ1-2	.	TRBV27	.	TGTGCCAGCAGTTCATTCGACAGATCCTTGACACAAAGGGGGAATTATGGCTACACCTTC	CASSSFDRSLTQRGNYGYTF
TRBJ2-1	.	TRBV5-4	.	TGTGCCAGCAGCTTGGTGGGCCCCTCCTACAATGAGCAGTTCTTC	CASSLVGPSYNEQFF
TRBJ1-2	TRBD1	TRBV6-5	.	TGTGCCAGCAGTTACTCGACAGGGGATGGTGTCTATGGCTACACCTTC	CASSYSTGDGVYGYTF
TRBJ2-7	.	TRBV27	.	TGTGCCAGCAGTCTCGGGGGATCCTACGAGCAGTACTTC	CASSLGGSYEQYF
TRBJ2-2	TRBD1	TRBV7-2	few	TGTGCCAGCAGCTTTGACAGGGCGGAAACCGGGGAGCTGTTTTTT	CASSFDRAETGELFF
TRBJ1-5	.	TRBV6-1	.	TGTGCCAGCAGTGAAGACACAGGCCCTTATGGGCCCCAGCATTTT	CASSEDTGPYGPQHF
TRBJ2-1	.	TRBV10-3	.	TGTGCCACCGCATCCGCTACCTCCTACAATGAGCAGTTCTTC	CATASATSYNEQFF
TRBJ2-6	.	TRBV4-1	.	TGCGCCAGCAAACCAGGGTTCGGCGGGGCCAACGTCCTGACTTTC	CASKPGFGGANVLTF
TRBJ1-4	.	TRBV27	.	TGTGCCAGCAGTTTATTTGGGGAGCGGGATGAAAAACTGTTTTTT	CASSLFGERDEKLFF
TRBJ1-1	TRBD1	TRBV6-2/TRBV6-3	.	TGTGCCAGCAGCCCAGGGGGATATAGGACTGAAGCTTTCTTT	CASSPGGYRTEAFF
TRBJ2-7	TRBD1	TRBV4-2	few	TGTGCCAGCAGCCCAACCGGGACAGCAACCTACGAGCAGTACTTC	CASSPTGTATYEQYF
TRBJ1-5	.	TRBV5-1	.	TGCGCCAGCAGCTTGGCGGCAGGTATGGGTGAGCCCCAGCATTTT	CASSLAAGMGEPQHF
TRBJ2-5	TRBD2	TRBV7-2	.	TGTGCCAGCAGCCCGAAGCGGGGGCAAGAGACCCAGTACTTC	CASSPKRGQETQYF
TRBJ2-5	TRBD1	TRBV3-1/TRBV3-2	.	TGTGCCAGCAGCCCGCCCAAAGAGGGGGCCATAGAGACCCAGTACTTC	CASSPPKEGAIETQYF
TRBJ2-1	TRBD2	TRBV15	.	TGTGCCACCAGCGGCCAGGGACTACCCACCTACAATGAGCAGTTCTTC	CATSGQGLPTYNEQFF